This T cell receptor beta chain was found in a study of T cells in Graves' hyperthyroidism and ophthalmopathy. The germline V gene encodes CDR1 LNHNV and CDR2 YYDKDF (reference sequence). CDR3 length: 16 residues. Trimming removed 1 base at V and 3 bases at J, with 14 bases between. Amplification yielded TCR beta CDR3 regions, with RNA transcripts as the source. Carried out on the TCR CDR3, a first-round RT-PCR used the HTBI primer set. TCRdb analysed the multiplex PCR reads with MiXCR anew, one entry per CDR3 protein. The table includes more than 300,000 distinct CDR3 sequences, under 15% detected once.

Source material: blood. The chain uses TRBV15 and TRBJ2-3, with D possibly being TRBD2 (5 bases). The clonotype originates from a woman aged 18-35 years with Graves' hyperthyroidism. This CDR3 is CATSRGGGPDTDTQYF. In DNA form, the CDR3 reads TGTGCCACCAGCAGAGGTGGAGGACCAGATACAGATACGCAGTATTTT.